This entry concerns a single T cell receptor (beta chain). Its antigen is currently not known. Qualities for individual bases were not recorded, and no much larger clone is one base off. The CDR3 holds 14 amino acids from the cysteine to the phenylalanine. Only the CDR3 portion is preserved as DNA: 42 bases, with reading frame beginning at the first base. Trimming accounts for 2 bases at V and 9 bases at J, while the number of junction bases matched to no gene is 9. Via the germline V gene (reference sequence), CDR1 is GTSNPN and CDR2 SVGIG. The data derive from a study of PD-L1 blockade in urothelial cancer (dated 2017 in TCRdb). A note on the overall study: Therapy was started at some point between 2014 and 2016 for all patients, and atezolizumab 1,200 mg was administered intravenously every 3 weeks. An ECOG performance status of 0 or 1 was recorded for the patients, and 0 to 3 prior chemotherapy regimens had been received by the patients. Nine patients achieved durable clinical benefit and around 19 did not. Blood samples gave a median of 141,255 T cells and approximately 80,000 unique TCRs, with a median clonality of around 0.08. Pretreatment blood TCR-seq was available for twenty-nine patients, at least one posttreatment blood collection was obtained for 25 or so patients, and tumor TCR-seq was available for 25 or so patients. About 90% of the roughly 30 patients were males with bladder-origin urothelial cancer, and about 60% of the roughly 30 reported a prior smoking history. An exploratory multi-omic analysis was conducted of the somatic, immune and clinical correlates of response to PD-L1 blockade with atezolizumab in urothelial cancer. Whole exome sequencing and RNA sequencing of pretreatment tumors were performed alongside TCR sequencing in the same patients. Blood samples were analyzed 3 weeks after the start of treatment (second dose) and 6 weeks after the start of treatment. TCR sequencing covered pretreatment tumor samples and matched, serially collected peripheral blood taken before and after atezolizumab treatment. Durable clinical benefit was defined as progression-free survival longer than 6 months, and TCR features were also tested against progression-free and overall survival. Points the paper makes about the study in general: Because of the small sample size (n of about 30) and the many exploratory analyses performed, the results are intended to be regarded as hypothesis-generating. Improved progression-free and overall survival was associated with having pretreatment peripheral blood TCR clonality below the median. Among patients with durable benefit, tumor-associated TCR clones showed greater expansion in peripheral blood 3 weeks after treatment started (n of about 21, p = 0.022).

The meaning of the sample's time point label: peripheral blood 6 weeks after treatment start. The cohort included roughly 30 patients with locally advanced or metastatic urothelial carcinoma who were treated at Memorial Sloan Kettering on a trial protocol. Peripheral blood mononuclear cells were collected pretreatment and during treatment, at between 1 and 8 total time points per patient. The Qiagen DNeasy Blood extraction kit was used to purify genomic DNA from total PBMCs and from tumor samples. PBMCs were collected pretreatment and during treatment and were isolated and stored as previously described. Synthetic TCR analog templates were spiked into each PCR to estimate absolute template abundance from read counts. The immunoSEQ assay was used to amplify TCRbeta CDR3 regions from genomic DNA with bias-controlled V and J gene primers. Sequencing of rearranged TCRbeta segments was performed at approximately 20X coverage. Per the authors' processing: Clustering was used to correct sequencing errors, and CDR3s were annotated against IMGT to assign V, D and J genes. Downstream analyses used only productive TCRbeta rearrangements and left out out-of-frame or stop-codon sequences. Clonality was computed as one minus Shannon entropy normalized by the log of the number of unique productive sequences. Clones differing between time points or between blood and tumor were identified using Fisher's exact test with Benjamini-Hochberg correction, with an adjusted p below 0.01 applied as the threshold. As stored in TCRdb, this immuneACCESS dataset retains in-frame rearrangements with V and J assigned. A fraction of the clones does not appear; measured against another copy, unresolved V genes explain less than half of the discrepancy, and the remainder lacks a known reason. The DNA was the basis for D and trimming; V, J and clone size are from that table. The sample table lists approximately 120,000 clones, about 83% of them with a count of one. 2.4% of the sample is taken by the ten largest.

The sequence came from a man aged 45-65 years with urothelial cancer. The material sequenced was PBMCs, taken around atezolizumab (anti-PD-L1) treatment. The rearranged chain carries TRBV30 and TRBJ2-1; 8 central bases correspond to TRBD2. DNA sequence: TGTGCCTGGAGTTTAAGCGGGAGTAATGGTGAGCAGTTCTTC. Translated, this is CAWSLSGSNGEQFF.